A single sample is the source of the 30 T cell receptor beta chains below, sequenced in a study of blood T cell repertoires in COVID-19 (TCRdb year 2020). Libraries were constructed by the immunoSEQ multiplex PCR assay. Imported from immuneACCESS, the table was reduced by TCRdb to in-frame sequences with V and J called. These copies leave out some clones; in studies compared against another copy, an unresolved V gene accounts for under half, and the cause of the remainder is not known. The sample table shows about 170,000 clones, and approximately 88% are seen once. Together, the top ten hold roughly 2.9% of the sample. Sequencing was done on a sample of peripheral blood. These receptors all come from a woman aged 55-70 years with acute or convalescent COVID-19.

This clone has just one count. The rearrangement joins TRBV5-1 to TRBJ1-4; TRBD1 aligns across 7 bases. Trimming took 7 bases from V and 6 from J; bases not matched to a gene: 6. The CDR3 covers 13 residues. Germline CDR1 SGHRS, CDR2 YFSETQ. The CDR3 loop is CASAGTVDEKLFF. The CDR3 region has the DNA TGCGCCAGCGCCGGGACAGTAGATGAAAAACTGTTTTTT.

The chain is built from TRBV6-5 and TRBJ2-7, with 8 bases that match TRBD1. Germline-derived CDR1 and CDR2 are MNHEY and SVGAGI. J lost 3 bases, V lost 3 bases, and 7 bases had no gene match. The CDR3 totals 15 residues. CDR3 sequence (DNA): TGTGCCAGCAGTTATGGGGACAGGCCAGTCTACGAGCAGTACTTC. It specifies CASSYGDRPVYEQYF.

Comment on this clone: A much larger clone is a single base away; this may be a read error. The sample holds other DNA sequences that translate to the same CDR3. CDR3 in amino acids: CASSRDRGGTEAFF. CDR3 nucleotide sequence: TGTGCCAGCAGCCGGGACAGGGGAGGGACTGAAGCTTTCTTT. This chain links TRBV6-5 with TRBJ1-1, with TRBD1 identical over 10 bases. The CDR3 length is 14 residues. The germline V gene encodes CDR1 MNHEY and CDR2 SVGAGI. The V gene end was trimmed by 6 bases and the J gene end by 5 bases; junction bases not matched to a gene: 6.

The V gene is TRBV6-8, the J gene TRBJ2-7; tentative D call: TRBD2 (5 bases). The CDR3 sequence is 11 residues long. Germline loops: CDR1 MNHGY, CDR2 SAAAGT. CDR3 DNA: TGTATGAGAGAGGGAACCTACGAGCAGTACTTC. Its translation is CMREGTYEQYF.

The chain has TRBV5-1 and TRBJ2-7; TRBD1 might be the D (5 bases). This CDR3 is built from 12 residues. V lost 4 bases, J lost 3 bases, and 8 bases lay in between. The germline V gene has CDR1 SGHRS and CDR2 YFSETQ. CDR3 amino acids: CASSGDSYEQYF. The CDR3, as DNA: TGCGCCAGCAGCGGTGACAGCTACGAGCAGTACTTC.

The CDR3 DNA reads TGTGCCTCTTCTATGCGGGGGGCCGAGCAGTACTTC. Translation: CASSMRGAEQYF. The rearrangement joins TRBV5-8 to TRBJ2-7, with 8 bases that match TRBD2. The CDR3 contains 12 residues. The trim removed 10 bases at V and 6 bases at J, leaving 9 bases unmatched. Germline V gene lookup returns CDR1 SGHTS and CDR2 YDEGEE. The full variable domain, rest sourced from reference TRBV5-8 and TRBJ2-7, is EAGVTQSPTHLIKTRGQQATLRCSPISGHTSVYWYQQALGLGLQFLLWYDEGEERNRGNFPPRFSGRQFPNYSSELNVNALELEDSALYLCASSMRGAEQYFGPGTRLTVT.

The chain uses TRBV7-2 and TRBJ2-1; TRBD2 is a possible D gene (6 bases). The CDR3 sequence is 17 residues long. Germline values: CDR1 SGHTA, CDR2 FQGNSA. Trimming cost V 3 bases and J 6 bases, with 21 bases left between them. CDR3 protein: CASSFFLPGEGGNEQFF. In DNA, the CDR3 is TGTGCCAGCAGCTTTTTTCTTCCGGGAGAGGGAGGCAATGAGCAGTTCTTC.

CDR3 sequence reads: CASSLGSGATGELFF. The CDR3 DNA follows: TGTGCCAGCAGCTTAGGTAGCGGGGCTACCGGGGAGCTGTTTTTT. V usage is TRBV11-2 and J usage is TRBJ2-2, with 8 nucleotides matching TRBD2. The V gene's germline CDR1 is SGHAT and CDR2 FQNNGV. V lost 1 base to trimming and J lost 5 bases; unmatched junction nucleotides: 3. The CDR3 is 15 amino acids.

DNA of the CDR3: TGTGCCAGCAGTCCATTTCAGCGTGCAACTAATGAAAAACTGTTTTTT. It yields the protein CASSPFQRATNEKLFF. The V call is TRBV7-2, the J call TRBJ1-4; D is uncertain. This CDR3 is built from 16 residues. Trimming removed 6 bases at V and 0 bases at J, with 14 bases between. The germline gives CDR1 SGHTA, CDR2 FQGNSA.

This clone was detected only once. The chain has TRBV6-6 and TRBJ1-5; TRBD1 agrees at 8 bases. Germline V gene lookup returns CDR1 MNHNY and CDR2 SVGAGI (reference sequence). The CDR3 covers 15 residues. V was clipped by 6 bases and J by 0 bases; unmatched bases: 4. This CDR3 reads CASSGTGTSNQPQHF. CDR3 coding DNA: TGTGCCAGCAGCGGGACAGGAACTAGCAATCAGCCCCAGCATTTT.

The table lists this clone with a few counts. V and J are TRBV10-3 and TRBJ1-5; 8 bases agree with TRBD1. This CDR3 is 17 amino acids long. With V trimmed by 2 bases and J by 6 bases, 12 bases remained unmatched. CDR1 and CDR2 from the germline V gene are ENHRY and SYGVKD. The CDR3 loop is CAISETLGQVEGQPQHF. CDR3 nucleotides: TGTGCCATCAGTGAGACCCTGGGACAGGTTGAGGGTCAGCCCCAGCATTTT.

This clone was counted once. The chain carries TRBV9 and TRBJ2-2; 8 nucleotides align to TRBD2. This CDR3 comprises 16 residues. V gave up 4 bases and J gave up 4 bases; unmatched junction bases: 9. Germline values: CDR1 SGDLS, CDR2 YYNGEE. DNA for the CDR3: TGTGCCAGCAGCCCCCTCGGGGGGGCCAGCACCGGGGAGCTGTTTTTT. Amino acids: CASSPLGGASTGELFF. Full variable domain (missing parts from reference TRBV9 and TRBJ2-2): DSGVTQTPKHLITATGQRVTLRCSPRSGDLSVYWYQQSLDQGLQFLIQYYNGEERAKGNILERFSAQQFPDLHSELNLSSLELGDSALYFCASSPLGGASTGELFFGEGSRLTVL.

The chain carries TRBV7-6 and TRBJ1-5; no reliable D call. The germline V and J ends were trimmed by 1 base and 4 bases, with 5 bases remaining between them. Germline assignment: CDR1 SGHVS and CDR2 FNYEAQ. CDR3 length equals 13 residues. The CDR3 protein is CASSLDQNQPQHF. DNA for the CDR3: TGTGCCAGCAGCTTAGACCAGAATCAGCCCCAGCATTTT.

V and J are TRBV5-4 and TRBJ2-6; 7 nucleotides line up with TRBD1. The CDR3 contains 16 residues. Germline lookup yields CDR1 SGHNT and CDR2 YYREEE (reference sequence). Trimming took 7 bases from V and 0 from J; bases not matched to a gene: 7. The CDR3 region has the DNA TGTGCCAGCTCCTGGGACAGCGTCTCTGGGGCCAACGTCCTGACTTTC. This sequence encodes CASSWDSVSGANVLTF. The complete variable domain, with remaining parts taken from reference TRBV5-4 and TRBJ2-6, reads ETGVTQSPTHLIKTRGQQVTLRCSSQSGHNTVSWYQQALGQGPQFIFQYYREEENGRGNFPPRFSGLQFPNYSSELNVNALELDDSALYLCASSWDSVSGANVLTFGAGSRLTVL.

J is TRBJ2-1 and V is TRBV11-1, with 9 bases identical to TRBD1. The CDR3 runs 17 residues. J was trimmed by 7 bases and V by 0 bases; bases with no gene match: 10. Germline CDR1 is SGHAT and CDR2 is FQDESV (reference sequence). The CDR3 is CASSLALSGTGRNEQFF. CDR3 in DNA: TGTGCCAGCAGCTTAGCGCTTTCCGGGACAGGGAGGAATGAGCAGTTCTTC.

On this clone: Additional DNA sequences in this sample encode the identical CDR3. The chain joins TRBV4-3 to TRBJ2-7; D unresolved. The germline V and J ends were trimmed by 0 bases and 3 bases, with 6 bases remaining between them. The CDR3 is 13 residues long. Germline values: CDR1 LGHNA, CDR2 YSLEER. Here the CDR3 reads CASSQDRGYEQYF. CDR3 sequence (DNA): TGCGCCAGCAGCCAAGACCGCGGCTACGAGCAGTACTTC.

The V call is TRBV5-1, the J call TRBJ2-5; 10 bases map to TRBD1. The germline V gene has CDR1 SGHRS and CDR2 YFSETQ. This CDR3 comprises 17 residues. V lost 0 bases to trimming and J lost 4 bases; unmatched junction nucleotides: 9. The CDR3 region is CASSLGNRDRGRETQYF. CDR3 nucleotides: TGCGCCAGCAGCTTGGGTAACCGGGACAGGGGCCGAGAGACCCAGTACTTC.

The chain couples TRBV6-1 to TRBJ2-4; D might be TRBD1 (5 bases). The germline V gene encodes CDR1 MNHNS and CDR2 SASEGT. With 0 bases removed from V and 5 bases from J, the gap between germline ends came to 8 bases. This CDR3 contains 14 residues. The CDR3 coding sequence is TGTGCCAGCAGTGAAGCTGGCAGGGAAAACATTCAGTACTTC. It specifies CASSEAGRENIQYF.

The chain uses TRBV2 and TRBJ1-6; a possible D gene is TRBD1 (6 bases). This CDR3 is built from 15 residues. Trimming shortened V by 7 bases and J by 0 bases, and 10 bases separated the two germline ends. Germline V gene sequence: CDR1 SNHLY, CDR2 FYNNEI. Written as DNA, the CDR3 is TGTGCCAGCACCCAACAGGGCTCCTATAATTCACCCCTCCACTTT. It is translated as CASTQQGSYNSPLHF.

In its sample, this clone was seen a few times. The J gene is TRBJ1-2, the V gene TRBV6-2 or TRBV6-3; a possible D gene is TRBD1 (6 bases). Germline V lookup: CDR1 MNHEY, CDR2 SVGEGT. V dropped 5 bases and J dropped 12 bases, with 19 bases sitting between them. The CDR3 length is 13 residues. The CDR3: CASSRRRGGWDTF. The CDR3, as DNA: TGTGCCAGCAGTCGCCGCAGGGGTGGATGGGACACCTTC.

The chain is built from TRBV4-2 and TRBJ2-5, with TRBD2 as a possible D gene (6 bases). In germline, CDR1 is LGHNA, CDR2 YNFKEQ. This CDR3 has 14 residues. V lost 4 bases and J 3 bases, leaving 12 bases between the germline ends. CDR3 loop: CASSPRGGEETQYF. The CDR3 nucleotides are TGTGCCAGCAGCCCGAGGGGAGGAGAAGAGACCCAGTACTTC.

V and J are TRBV29-1 and TRBJ1-4; the match to TRBD1 covers 7 bases. This CDR3 has 14 amino acids. With V trimmed by 6 bases and J by 8 bases, 12 bases remained unmatched. Germline V lookup: CDR1 SQVTM, CDR2 ANQGSEA. DNA of the CDR3: TGCAGCGTCGCATTTAGGGGGCGCGGGGAAAAACTGTTTTTT. This encodes CSVAFRGRGEKLFF.

The chain carries TRBV6-5 and TRBJ1-4, with 8 bases fitting TRBD1. Per the germline V gene, CDR1 is MNHEY and CDR2 is SVGAGI. This CDR3 is built from 15 residues. J was trimmed by 6 bases and V by 7 bases; bases with no gene match: 10. This chain's CDR3 is CASMADRGGHEKLFF. As DNA, the CDR3 is TGTGCCAGCATGGCTGACAGGGGTGGTCATGAAAAACTGTTTTTT.

This chain links TRBV5-6 with TRBJ2-1; D possibly corresponds to TRBD2 (6 bases). This CDR3 has 18 amino acids. V was pared by 3 bases and J by 3 bases, with 22 bases between. Germline CDR1 reads SGHDT; CDR2 reads YYEEEE. DNA of the CDR3: TGTGCCAGCAGCTCGATTGGGGGGAAAACGGGATACTACAATGAGCAGTTCTTC. Its protein is CASSSIGGKTGYYNEQFF.

V is TRBV6-1 and J is TRBJ1-5, with D tentatively TRBD1 (5 bases). In germline, CDR1 is MNHNS, CDR2 SASEGT. This CDR3 comprises 16 residues. V was trimmed by 0 bases and J by 1 base, leaving 10 bases between them. The CDR3 sequence is CASSEAGRGSNQPQHF. CDR3 in DNA: TGTGCCAGCAGTGAAGCAGGAAGGGGAAGCAATCAGCCCCAGCATTTT.

This chain joins TRBV9 and TRBJ1-1; the D is unclear. This CDR3 has 14 amino acids. The ends were cut back, 0 bases at V and 1 base at J, with 7 bases in the middle. Germline assignment: CDR1 SGDLS and CDR2 YYNGEE. CDR3 sequence: CASSVVAANTEAFF. The CDR3 DNA follows: TGTGCCAGCAGCGTAGTAGCGGCGAACACTGAAGCTTTCTTT.

The rearrangement links TRBV4-2 to TRBJ2-2; 10 bases line up with TRBD2. V lost 9 bases and J lost 4; bases outside the gene matches: 8. CDR3 length: 15 amino acids. Germline loops: CDR1 LGHNA, CDR2 YNFKEQ. The CDR3 DNA reads TGTGCCAGTAACAGCGGGGGGGCCGGCACCGGGGAGCTGTTTTTT. Translated, it gives CASNSGGAGTGELFF.

The chain is built from TRBV7-3 and TRBJ2-1, with 7 bases identical to TRBD2. Germline trimming cut 5 bases from V and 1 base from J; bases unmatched to any gene: 5. The CDR3 is 15 residues long. The germline V gene encodes CDR1 SGHTA and CDR2 FQGTGA. The CDR3 reads CASSKGRGSYNEQFF. The CDR3 nucleotides are TGTGCCAGCAGCAAGGGGAGGGGATCCTACAATGAGCAGTTCTTC. Combining the CDR3 with reference TRBV7-3 and TRBJ2-1 gives the whole variable domain GAGVSQTPSNKVTEKGKYVELRCDPISGHTALYWYRQSLGQGPEFLIYFQGTGAADDSGLPNDRFFAVRPEGSVSTLKIQRTERGDSAVYLCASSKGRGSYNEQFFGPGTRLTVL.

The CDR3 DNA reads TGTGCCAGCTCACGGACAGGGGAGGCTGGCTACACCTTC. Its translation: CASSRTGEAGYTF. The gene calls are TRBV18 and TRBJ1-2, with 9 bases that match TRBD1. With 4 bases clipped from V and 7 bases from J, the junction kept 4 bases outside the gene matches. Germline assignment: CDR1 KGHSH and CDR2 LQKENI. The CDR3 extends over 13 amino acids.

The CDR3 region is CASGTTGKPMNTEAFF. CDR3 DNA sequence: TGTGCCAGCGGGACGACAGGGAAGCCGATGAACACTGAAGCTTTCTTT. The rearrangement joins TRBV27 to TRBJ1-1; 7 nucleotides line up with TRBD1. The CDR3 extends over 16 amino acids. Trimming took 8 bases from V and 0 from J; bases not matched to a gene: 12. CDR1 MNHEY and CDR2 SMNVEV come from the germline V gene (reference sequence).